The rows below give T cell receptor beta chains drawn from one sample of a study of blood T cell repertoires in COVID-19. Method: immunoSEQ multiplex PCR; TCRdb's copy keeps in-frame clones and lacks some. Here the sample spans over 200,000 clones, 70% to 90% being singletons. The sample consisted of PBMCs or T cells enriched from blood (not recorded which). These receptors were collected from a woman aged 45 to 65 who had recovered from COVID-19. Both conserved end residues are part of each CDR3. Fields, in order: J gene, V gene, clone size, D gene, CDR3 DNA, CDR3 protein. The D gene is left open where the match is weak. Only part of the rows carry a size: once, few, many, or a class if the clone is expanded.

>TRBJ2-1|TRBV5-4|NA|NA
TGTGCCAGCAGCTTGAGATTAGTTCTAGATGAGCAGTTCTTC
CASSLRLVLDEQFF
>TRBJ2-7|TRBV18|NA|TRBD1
TGTGCCAGCTCACCAAGGTCGGGACAGGGGTCTTCCTACGAGCAGTACTTC
CASSPRSGQGSSYEQYF
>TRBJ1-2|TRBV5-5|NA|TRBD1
TGTGCCAGCAGCTTGGAGGTTGGCGGGACAGGGTACTATGGCTACACCTTC
CASSLEVGGTGYYGYTF
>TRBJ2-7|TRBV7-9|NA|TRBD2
TGTGCCAGCAGCCGAAATAGCGGGAGGGAGAGGGACGAGCAGTACTTC
CASSRNSGRERDEQYF
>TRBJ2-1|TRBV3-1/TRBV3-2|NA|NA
TGTGCCAGCAGCGGTGGGACTTCACGCAATGAGCAGTTCTTC
CASSGGTSRNEQFF
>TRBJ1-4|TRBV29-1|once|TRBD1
TGCAGCGTTGGGGACAGGGGACAAAAACTGTTTTTT
CSVGDRGQKLFF
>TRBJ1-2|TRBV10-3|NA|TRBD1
TGTGCCAGTAGGGACAGGGGGGAAGATGGCTACACCTTC
CASRDRGEDGYTF
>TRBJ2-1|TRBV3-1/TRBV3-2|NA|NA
TGTGCCAGCAGCCCAGCGGTAAACTACAATGAGCAGTTCTTC
CASSPAVNYNEQFF
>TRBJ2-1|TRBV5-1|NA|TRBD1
TGCGCCAGCAGCTTGGTGAGGGAGCGGGACAGGGGCGGGTGTGAGCAGTTCTTC
CASSLVRERDRGGCEQFF
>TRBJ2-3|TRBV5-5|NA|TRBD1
TGTGCCAGCAGTTTTACAGGGGGCGAGGGAGATACGCAGTATTTT
CASSFTGGEGDTQYF
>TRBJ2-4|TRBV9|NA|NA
TGTGCCAGCAGCGTAGAGGCAGGGGTATTGGGAAACATTCAGTACTTC
CASSVEAGVLGNIQYF
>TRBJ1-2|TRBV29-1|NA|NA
TGCAGCGCCCTGACAGTTCTCCATGGCTACACCTTC
CSALTVLHGYTF
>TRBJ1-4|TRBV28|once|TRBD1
TGTGCCAGCAGTTTCGGGACAGGTATAGGTGAAAAACTGTTTTTT
CASSFGTGIGEKLFF
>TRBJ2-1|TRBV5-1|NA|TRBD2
TGCGCCAGCAGCTTGACTAGCGGGAGCGCACGGCCCAGTGAGCAGTTCTTC
CASSLTSGSARPSEQFF
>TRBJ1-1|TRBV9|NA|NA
TGTGCCAGCAGCGTAGGGGCAGGGAAAGACACTGAAGCTTTCTTT
CASSVGAGKDTEAFF
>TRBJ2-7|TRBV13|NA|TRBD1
TGTGCCAGCAGCTTGGACAGGGGGCATAATTACGAGCAGTACTTC
CASSLDRGHNYEQYF
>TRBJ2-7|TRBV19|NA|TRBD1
TGTGCCAGTAAGCTTAAAGGAGGGGGACAGGGGATCGGCGAGCAGTACTTC
CASKLKGGGQGIGEQYF
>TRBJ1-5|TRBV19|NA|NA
TGTGCCAGTAGTATCGCGCCCAACAATCAGCCCCAGCATTTT
CASSIAPNNQPQHF
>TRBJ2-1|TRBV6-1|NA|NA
TGTGCCAGCAGTGAAGAGATTTCTAGCGATGAGCAGTTCTTC
CASSEEISSDEQFF
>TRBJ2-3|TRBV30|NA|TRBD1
TGTGCCTGGAGTGCCGGACAGGGGCTAACTACCTTT
CAWSAGQGLTTF
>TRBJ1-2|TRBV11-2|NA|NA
TGTGCCAGCACCGACTGGAGGGGGGGGCTAGTTGGCTACACCTTC
CASTDWRGGLVGYTF
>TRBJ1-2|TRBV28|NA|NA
TGTGCCAGCAGTACGGTTTCGTTAACTACAGGCTACACCTTC
CASSTVSLTTGYTF
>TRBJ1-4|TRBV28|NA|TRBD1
TGTGCCAGCAGTTTATTCCCGGGACAGGATAATGAAAAACTGTTTTTT
CASSLFPGQDNEKLFF
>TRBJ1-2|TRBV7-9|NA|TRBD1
TGTGCCAGCAGCCATCCAGGGGGTGGCTACACCTTC
CASSHPGGGYTF
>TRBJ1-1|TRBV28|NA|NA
TGTGCCAGCTATACGACATTCATGAACACTGAAGCTTTCTTT
CASYTTFMNTEAFF
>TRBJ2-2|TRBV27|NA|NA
TGTGCCAGCAGTTTTGACTCCTACTCGAGCACCGGGGAGCTGTTTTTT
CASSFDSYSSTGELFF
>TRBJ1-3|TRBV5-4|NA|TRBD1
TGTGCCAGCAGCTTACAGGGGAGCTCTGGAAACACCATATATTTT
CASSLQGSSGNTIYF
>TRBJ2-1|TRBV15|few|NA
TGTGCCACCAGCAGAGATAGCGGTTTGGCTTCCTACAATGAGCAGTTCTTC
CATSRDSGLASYNEQFF
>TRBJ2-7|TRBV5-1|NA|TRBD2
TGCGCCAGCAGCATCCCGGGACTAGCGGACGGAAGGCAGTACTTC
CASSIPGLADGRQYF
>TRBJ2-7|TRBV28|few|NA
TGTGCCAGCAGCTATCGACTACTATCTTCCTACGAGCAGTACTTC
CASSYRLLSSYEQYF
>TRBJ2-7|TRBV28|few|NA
TGTGCCAGCCGTACGTGGGACGGGGGACTCCTCTACGAGCAGTACTTC
CASRTWDGGLLYEQYF
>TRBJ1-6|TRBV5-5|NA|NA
TGTGCCAGCAGCCCCGCTCGCTCGGGTTCACCCCTCCACTTT
CASSPARSGSPLHF
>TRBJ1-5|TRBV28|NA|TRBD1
TGTGCCAGTTCCCGAGGGGACAGCCCGGAGGATAGCAATCAGCCCCAGCATTTT
CASSRGDSPEDSNQPQHF
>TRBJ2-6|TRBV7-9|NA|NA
TGTGCCAGCAGCCCGCAGGTATCTGGGGCCAACGTCCTGACTTTC
CASSPQVSGANVLTF
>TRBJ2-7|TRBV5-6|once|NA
TGTGCCAGCAGTATAACGAGATCTTACGAGCAGTACTTC
CASSITRSYEQYF
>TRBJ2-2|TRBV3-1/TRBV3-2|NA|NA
TGTGCCAGCAGCCCGTTGAGAGAGGCCAACACCGGGGAGCTGTTTTTT
CASSPLREANTGELFF
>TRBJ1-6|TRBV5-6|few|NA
TGTGCCAGCAGCTTCCGGAAGGGAGTGAGTTCCTATAATTCACCCCTCCACTTT
CASSFRKGVSSYNSPLHF
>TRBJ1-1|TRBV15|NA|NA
TGTGCCACCAGCTCGGACAAGAACACTGAAGCTTTCTTT
CATSSDKNTEAFF
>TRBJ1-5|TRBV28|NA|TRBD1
TGTGCCAGCAGAAATACAGGGGGTGTAAGAAGCAATCAGCCCCAGCATTTT
CASRNTGGVRSNQPQHF
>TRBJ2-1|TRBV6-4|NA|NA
TGTGCCAGCAGTGACTCGGAGGGGACGGCCAATGAGCAGTTCTTC
CASSDSEGTANEQFF
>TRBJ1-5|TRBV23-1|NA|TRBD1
TGCGCCAGCAGTCCTCCGGGACAGGGTACCTATAGCAATCAGCCCCAGCATTTT
CASSPPGQGTYSNQPQHF
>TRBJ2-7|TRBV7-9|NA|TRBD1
TGTGCCAGCAGCGCGGACAGGGTGGCCTACGAGCAGTACTTC
CASSADRVAYEQYF
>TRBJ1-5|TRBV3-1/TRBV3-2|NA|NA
TGTGCCAGCAGCCAGGGCAGCAATAGCAATCAGCCCCAGCATTTT
CASSQGSNSNQPQHF
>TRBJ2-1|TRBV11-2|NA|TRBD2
TGTGCCAGCAGCTTTCGTCTGGGACTAGCCAATGAGCAGTTCTTC
CASSFRLGLANEQFF
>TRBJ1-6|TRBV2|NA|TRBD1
TGTGCCAGCAGTGAAACAGGGGATAATTCACCCCTCCACTTT
CASSETGDNSPLHF
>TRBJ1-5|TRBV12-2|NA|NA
TGTGCAAGTCGCCCGGGACGGGGGTATAGCAATCAGCCCCAGCATTTT
CASRPGRGYSNQPQHF
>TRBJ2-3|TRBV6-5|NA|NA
TGTGCCAGCAGTTACATCGGGCCTAGAGGGGATACGCAGTATTTT
CASSYIGPRGDTQYF